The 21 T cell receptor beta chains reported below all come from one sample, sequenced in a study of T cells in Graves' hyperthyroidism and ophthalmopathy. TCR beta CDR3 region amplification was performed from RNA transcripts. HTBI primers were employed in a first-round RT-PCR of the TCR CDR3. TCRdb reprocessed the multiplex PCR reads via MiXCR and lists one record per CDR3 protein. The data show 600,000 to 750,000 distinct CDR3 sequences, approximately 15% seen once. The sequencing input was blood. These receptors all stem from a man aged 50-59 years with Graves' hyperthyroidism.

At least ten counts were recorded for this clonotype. CDR3 sequence: CASSSGLAARGIDTQYF. CDR3 DNA: TGTGCCAGCAGCTCGGGACTAGCGGCCAGGGGGATAGATACGCAGTATTTT. The genes are TRBV7-8 and TRBJ2-3; TRBD2 aligns across 11 bases. This CDR3 contains 17 residues. Germline CDR1 reads SGHVS; CDR2 reads FQNEAQ. Trimming took 4 bases from V and 5 from J; bases not matched to a gene: 11.

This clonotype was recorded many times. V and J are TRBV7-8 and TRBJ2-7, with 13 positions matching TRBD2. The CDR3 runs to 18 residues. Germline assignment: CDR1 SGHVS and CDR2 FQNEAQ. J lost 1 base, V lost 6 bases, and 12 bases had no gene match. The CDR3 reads CASSSPGLAGPFSYEQYF. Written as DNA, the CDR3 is TGTGCCAGCAGTAGTCCGGGACTAGCGGGACCTTTTTCCTACGAGCAGTACTTC.

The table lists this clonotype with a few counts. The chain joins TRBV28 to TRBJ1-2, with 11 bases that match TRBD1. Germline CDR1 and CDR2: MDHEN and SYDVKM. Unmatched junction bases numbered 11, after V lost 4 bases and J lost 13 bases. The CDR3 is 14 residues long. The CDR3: CASSSLGQGGDGTF. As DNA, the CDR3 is TGTGCCAGCAGTTCCCTGGGACAGGGGGGCGATGGCACCTTC.

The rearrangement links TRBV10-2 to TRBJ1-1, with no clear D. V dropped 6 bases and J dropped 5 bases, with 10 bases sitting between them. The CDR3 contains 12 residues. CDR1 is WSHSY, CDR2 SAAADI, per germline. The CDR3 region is CASRRERTEAFF. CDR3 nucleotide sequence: TGCGCCAGCAGGCGGGAACGGACTGAAGCTTTCTTT.

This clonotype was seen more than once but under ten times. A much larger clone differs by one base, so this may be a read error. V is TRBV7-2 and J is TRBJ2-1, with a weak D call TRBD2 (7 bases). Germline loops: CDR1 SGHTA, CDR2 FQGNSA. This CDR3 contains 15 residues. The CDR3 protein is CASGFRGGAGDEQFF. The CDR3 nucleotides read TGTGCCAGCGGCTTTAGGGGGGGCGCAGGGGATGAGCAGTTCTTC.

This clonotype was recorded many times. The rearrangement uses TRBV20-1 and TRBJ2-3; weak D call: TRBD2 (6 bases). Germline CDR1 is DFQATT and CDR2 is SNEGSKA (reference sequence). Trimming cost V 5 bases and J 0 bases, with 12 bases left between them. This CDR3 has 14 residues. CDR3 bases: TGCAGTGCTGTGGCAGGGACTAGCACAGATACGCAGTATTTT. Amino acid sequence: CSAVAGTSTDTQYF.

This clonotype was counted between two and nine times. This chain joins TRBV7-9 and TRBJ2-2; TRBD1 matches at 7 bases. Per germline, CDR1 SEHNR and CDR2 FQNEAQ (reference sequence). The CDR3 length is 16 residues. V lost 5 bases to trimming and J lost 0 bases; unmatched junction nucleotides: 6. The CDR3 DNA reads TGTGCCAGCAGCCTCTGGACAGGACCGAACACCGGGGAGCTGTTTTTT. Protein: CASSLWTGPNTGELFF. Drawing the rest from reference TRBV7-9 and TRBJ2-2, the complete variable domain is DTGVSQNPRHKITKRGQNVTFRCDPISEHNRLYWYRQTLGQGPEFLTYFQNEAQLEKSRLLSDRFSAERPKGSFSTLEIQRTEQGDSAMYLCASSLWTGPNTGELFFGEGSRLTVL.

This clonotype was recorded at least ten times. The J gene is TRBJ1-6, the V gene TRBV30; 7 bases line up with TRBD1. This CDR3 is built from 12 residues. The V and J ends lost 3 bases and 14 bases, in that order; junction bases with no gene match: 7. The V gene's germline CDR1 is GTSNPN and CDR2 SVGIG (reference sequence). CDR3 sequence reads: CAWRVGGKTLHF. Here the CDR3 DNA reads TGTGCCTGGAGGGTAGGGGGCAAAACCCTCCACTTT.

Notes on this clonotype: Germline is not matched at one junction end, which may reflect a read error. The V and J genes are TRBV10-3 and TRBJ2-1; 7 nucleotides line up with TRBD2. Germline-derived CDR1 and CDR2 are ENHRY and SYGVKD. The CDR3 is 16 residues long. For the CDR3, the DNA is TGTACCATCAGTGAGGCCCGGACTAGACGATACAATGAGCAGTTCTTC. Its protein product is CTISEARTRRYNEQFF.

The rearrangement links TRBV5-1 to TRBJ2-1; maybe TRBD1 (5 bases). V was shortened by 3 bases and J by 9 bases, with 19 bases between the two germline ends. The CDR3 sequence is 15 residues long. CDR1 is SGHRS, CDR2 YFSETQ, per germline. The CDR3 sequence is CASSSRQGQKGEQFF. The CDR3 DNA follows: TGCGCCAGCAGCTCCCGACAAGGACAAAAGGGTGAGCAGTTCTTC.

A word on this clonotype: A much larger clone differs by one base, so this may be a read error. The CDR3 nucleotides read TGTGCCACCAGGGGGGACTACAATGAGCAGTTCTTC. Translation: CATRGDYNEQFF. The chain uses TRBV7-9 and TRBJ2-1, with D maybe TRBD1 (7 bases). V dropped 10 bases and J dropped 3 bases, with 10 bases sitting between them. CDR1 is SEHNR, CDR2 FQNEAQ, per germline (reference sequence). CDR3 length: 12 residues.

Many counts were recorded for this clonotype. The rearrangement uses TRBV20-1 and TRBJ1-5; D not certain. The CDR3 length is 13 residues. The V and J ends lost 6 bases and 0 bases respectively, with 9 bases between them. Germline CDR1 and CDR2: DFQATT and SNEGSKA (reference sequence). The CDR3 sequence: CSATGPSNQPQHF. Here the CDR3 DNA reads TGCAGTGCCACCGGTCCTAGCAATCAGCCCCAGCATTTT.

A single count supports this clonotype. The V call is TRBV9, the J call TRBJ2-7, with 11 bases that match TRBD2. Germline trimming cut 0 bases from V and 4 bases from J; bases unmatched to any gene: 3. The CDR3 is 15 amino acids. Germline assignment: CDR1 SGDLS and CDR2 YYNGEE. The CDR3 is CASSVDTSGSYEQYF. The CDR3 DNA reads TGTGCCAGCAGCGTAGACACTAGCGGGAGTTACGAGCAGTACTTC.

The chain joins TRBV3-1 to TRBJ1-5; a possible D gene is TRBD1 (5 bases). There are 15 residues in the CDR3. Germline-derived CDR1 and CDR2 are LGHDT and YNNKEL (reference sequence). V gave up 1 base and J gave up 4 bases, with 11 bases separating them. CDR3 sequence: CASSQGWGENQPQHF. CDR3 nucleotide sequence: TGTGCCAGCAGCCAAGGGTGGGGGGAGAATCAGCCCCAGCATTTT.

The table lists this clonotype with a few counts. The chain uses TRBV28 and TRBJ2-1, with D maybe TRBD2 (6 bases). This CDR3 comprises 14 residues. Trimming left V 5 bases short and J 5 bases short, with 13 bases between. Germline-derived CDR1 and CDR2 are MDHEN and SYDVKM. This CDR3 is CASSAAGLHNEQFF. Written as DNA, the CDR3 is TGTGCCAGCAGTGCCGCGGGACTTCACAATGAGCAGTTCTTC.

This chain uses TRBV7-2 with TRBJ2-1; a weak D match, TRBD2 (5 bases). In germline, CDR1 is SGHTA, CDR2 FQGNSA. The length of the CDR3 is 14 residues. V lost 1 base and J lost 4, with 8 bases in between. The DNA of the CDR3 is TGTGCCAGCAGCTTAGGTATAGCGTACAATGAGCAGTTCTTC. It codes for CASSLGIAYNEQFF. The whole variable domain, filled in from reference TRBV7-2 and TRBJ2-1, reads GAGVSQSPSNKVTEKGKDVELRCDPISGHTALYWYRQSLGQGLEFLIYFQGNSAPDKSGLPSDRFSAERTGGSVSTLTIQRTQQEDSAVYLCASSLGIAYNEQFFGPGTRLTVL.

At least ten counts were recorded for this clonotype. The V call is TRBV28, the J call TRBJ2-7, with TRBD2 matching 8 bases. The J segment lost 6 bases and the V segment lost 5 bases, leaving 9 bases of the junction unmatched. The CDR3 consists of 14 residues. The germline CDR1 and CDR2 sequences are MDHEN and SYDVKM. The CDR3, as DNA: TGTGCCAGCAGTGAGTCGGGACTAGTCACCGAGCAGTACTTC. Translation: CASSESGLVTEQYF.

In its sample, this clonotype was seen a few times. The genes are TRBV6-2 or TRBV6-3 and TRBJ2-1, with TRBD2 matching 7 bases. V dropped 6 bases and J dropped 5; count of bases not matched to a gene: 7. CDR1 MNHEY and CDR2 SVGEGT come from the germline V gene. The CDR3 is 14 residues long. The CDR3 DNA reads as TGTGCCAGCAGAGTCGGTCTAGCGGACAATGAGCAGTTCTTC. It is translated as CASRVGLADNEQFF.

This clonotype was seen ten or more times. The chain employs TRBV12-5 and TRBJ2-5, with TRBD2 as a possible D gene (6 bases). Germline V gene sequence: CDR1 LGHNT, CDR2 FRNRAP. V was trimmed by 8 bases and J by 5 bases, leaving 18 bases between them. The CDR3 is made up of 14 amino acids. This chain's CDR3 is CASNGGIGSETQYF. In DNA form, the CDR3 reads TGTGCTAGTAACGGGGGAATAGGATCGGAGACCCAGTACTTC.

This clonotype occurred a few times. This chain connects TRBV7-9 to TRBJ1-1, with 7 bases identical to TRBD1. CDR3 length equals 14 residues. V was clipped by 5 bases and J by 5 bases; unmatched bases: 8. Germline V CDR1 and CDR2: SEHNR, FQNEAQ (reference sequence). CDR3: CASSPSGGGTEAFF. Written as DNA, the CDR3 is TGTGCCAGCAGCCCCTCAGGGGGTGGTACTGAAGCTTTCTTT.

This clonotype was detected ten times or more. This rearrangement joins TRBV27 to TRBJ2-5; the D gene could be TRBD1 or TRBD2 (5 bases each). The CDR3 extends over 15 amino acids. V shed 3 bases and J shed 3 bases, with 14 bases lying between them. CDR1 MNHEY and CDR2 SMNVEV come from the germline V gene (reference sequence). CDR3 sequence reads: CASSLGPGIKETQYF. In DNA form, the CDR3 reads TGTGCCAGCAGTTTGGGACCTGGCATTAAAGAGACCCAGTACTTC.